This entry lists 24 T cell receptor beta chains sequenced from one sample in a study of T cell responses to AZD1222 COVID-19 vaccine. Clones were sequenced by immunoSEQ multiplex PCR, and TCRdb holds only the in-frame ones, with some missing. This table has over 100,000 clones, approximately 90% appearing once. Sequenced material: peripheral blood, taken on day 0 of AZD1222 vaccination. These receptors all come from an adult in good health.

J is TRBJ1-2 and V is TRBV19; TRBD1 agrees at 10 bases. V shed 2 bases and J 8 bases; nucleotides not matched to a gene: 8. The CDR3 runs 15 residues. Germline lookup yields CDR1 LNHDA and CDR2 SQIVND (reference sequence). The CDR3 bases are TGTGCCAGTAGTATAATTGACAGGGGGCAAGGAGGCTACACCTTC. Amino acids: CASSIIDRGQGGYTF.

This chain connects TRBV5-6 to TRBJ1-4, with 7 bases that match TRBD1. CDR1 is SGHDT and CDR2 is YYEEEE in the germline V gene. V gave up 3 bases and J gave up 3 bases; unmatched junction bases: 5. This CDR3 contains 15 residues. The DNA for the CDR3 is TGTGCCAGCAGCTGGGGAGGGGGCCCTAATGAAAAACTGTTTTTT. Amino acid sequence: CASSWGGGPNEKLFF.

The CDR3 loop is CASSQDAGTEAFF. CDR3 nucleotides: TGTGCCAGCAGCCAAGATGCGGGAACTGAAGCTTTCTTT. This chain uses TRBV3-1 (or the pseudogene TRBV3-2) with TRBJ1-1; D is undetermined. The CDR3 has 13 residues. V dropped 0 bases and J dropped 5 bases, with 7 bases sitting between them. Germline loops: CDR1 LGHDT, CDR2 YNNKEL (reference sequence).

J is TRBJ2-2 and V is TRBV7-3; D perhaps matches TRBD1 (6 bases). The CDR3 totals 17 residues. Trimming pared 1 base from V and 6 bases from J, leaving 18 bases between. Germline lookup yields CDR1 SGHTA and CDR2 FQGTGA. In DNA form, the CDR3 reads TGTGCCAGCAGCTTAAGAGGGGGAACCACGTCCCCCGGGGAGCTGTTTTTT. Its protein is CASSLRGGTTSPGELFF.

This chain links TRBV5-6 with TRBJ1-5, with TRBD1 identical over 11 bases. CDR1 is SGHDT, CDR2 YYEEEE, per germline. Trimming took 4 bases from V and 7 from J; bases not matched to a gene: 4. The CDR3 has 14 amino acids. CDR3 coding DNA: TGTGCCAGCAGCACTTGGGACAGGGGGCAGCCCCAGCATTTT. The encoded protein is CASSTWDRGQPQHF.

The chain is built from TRBV2 and TRBJ1-3; D is unresolved. V was shortened by 6 bases and J by 4 bases, with 10 bases between the two germline ends. Germline CDR1 SNHLY, CDR2 FYNNEI. The CDR3 is 13 amino acids. CDR3 sequence (DNA): TGTGCCAGCAGCTACGCGCCCGGAAACACCATATATTTT. This translates into CASSYAPGNTIYF.

V is TRBV5-5 and J is TRBJ1-2, with D possibly TRBD1 on 6 matching bases. V was pared by 0 bases and J by 7 bases, with 10 bases between. CDR1 SGHKS and CDR2 YYEKEE come from the germline V gene (reference sequence). CDR3 length: 13 amino acids. The CDR3 region is CASSLAFRGGYTF. Here the CDR3 DNA reads TGTGCCAGCAGCTTGGCCTTCAGGGGTGGCTACACCTTC.

J is TRBJ1-5 and V is TRBV7-2; maybe TRBD1 (5 bases). CDR1 and CDR2 (germline): SGHTA, FQGNSA. This CDR3 comprises 15 residues. V was cut by 2 bases and J by 5 bases, with 13 bases left in between. CDR3 in amino acids: CASSLRGRGDQPQHF. The DNA of the CDR3 is TGTGCCAGCAGCTTACGAGGGAGAGGGGATCAGCCCCAGCATTTT.

The chain joins TRBV27 to TRBJ1-5, with D tentatively TRBD1 (6 bases). Germline lookup yields CDR1 MNHEY and CDR2 SMNVEV (reference sequence). Trimming removed 3 bases from V and 6 bases from J, with 12 bases in between. The length of the CDR3 is 14 residues. CDR3 sequence (DNA): TGTGCCAGCAGTTTTGGGGGGCCAAGTCAGCCCCAGCATTTT. Its protein product is CASSFGGPSQPQHF.

This chain joins TRBV2 and TRBJ2-7, with D possibly matching TRBD2 (7 bases). Germline V lookup: CDR1 SNHLY, CDR2 FYNNEI. The germline V and J ends were trimmed by 4 bases and 6 bases, with 16 bases remaining between them. The CDR3 contains 14 residues. This CDR3 reads CASSGEGGGSEQYF. In DNA, the CDR3 is TGTGCCAGCAGTGGGGAAGGGGGAGGGAGCGAGCAGTACTTC.

This rearrangement joins TRBV6-4 to TRBJ1-2, with D unclear. Trimming took 10 bases from V and 1 from J, leaving 4 bases between them. CDR3 size: 10 residues. In germline, CDR1 is MRHNA, CDR2 SNTAGT. The CDR3 sequence: CATYNYGYTF. DNA for the CDR3: TGTGCCACCTATAACTATGGCTACACCTTC.

The J gene is TRBJ2-7, the V gene TRBV15; D gene unclear. The V end lost 1 base, the J end lost 2 bases, and 6 bases lay between the germline ends. CDR1 is LNHNV and CDR2 is YYDKDF in the germline V gene (reference sequence). The CDR3 covers 13 residues. The CDR3 sequence is CATSRVGPYEQYF. The CDR3, as DNA: TGTGCCACCAGCAGAGTTGGGCCCTACGAGCAGTACTTC. Drawing the rest from reference TRBV15 and TRBJ2-7, the complete variable domain is DAMVIQNPRYQVTQFGKPVTLSCSQTLNHNVMYWYQQKSSQAPKLLFHYYDKDFNNEADTPDNFQSRRPNTSFCFLDIRSPGLGDTAMYLCATSRVGPYEQYFGPGTRLTVT.

The chain employs TRBV5-8 and TRBJ1-4, with D unresolved. In germline, CDR1 is SGHTS, CDR2 YDEGEE. The CDR3 is made up of 15 amino acids. Trimming left V 2 bases short and J 3 bases short, with 11 bases between. The CDR3 protein is CASSFLGPSNEKLFF. In DNA, the CDR3 is TGTGCCAGCAGCTTTCTCGGGCCCTCTAATGAAAAACTGTTTTTT.

This clone was seen more than once but under ten times. The chain carries TRBV6-5 and TRBJ1-2, with D unresolved. Per germline, CDR1 MNHEY and CDR2 SVGAGI. The length of the CDR3 is 12 residues. Trimming removed 10 bases at V and 8 bases at J, with 17 bases between. CDR3 nucleotides: TGTGCCACTCACACGGGCCTGGGCGGCTACACCTTC. This sequence encodes CATHTGLGGYTF.

The chain combines TRBV28 with TRBJ1-2, with 9 bases that match TRBD1. Germline assignment: CDR1 MDHEN and CDR2 SYDVKM. Trimming at V came to 2 bases and at J to 4 bases, leaving 5 bases not matched to a gene. This CDR3 is built from 15 residues. The CDR3 here is CASSLGDRVSYGYTF. CDR3 sequence (DNA): TGTGCCAGCAGTTTAGGGGACAGGGTATCCTATGGCTACACCTTC.

This clone was found once. The chain uses TRBV6-2 or TRBV6-3 and TRBJ1-2, with D possibly TRBD1 on 5 matching bases. V was clipped by 2 bases and J by 0 bases, with 10 bases between them. The CDR3 sequence is 15 residues long. Germline loops: CDR1 MNHEY, CDR2 SVGEGT. CDR3 amino acids: CASSYAGRPNYGYTF. As DNA, the CDR3 is TGTGCCAGCAGTTACGCAGGGAGGCCTAACTATGGCTACACCTTC.

The gene calls are TRBV5-5 and TRBJ2-1; 7 bases are a match to TRBD1. Germline loops: CDR1 SGHKS, CDR2 YYEKEE (reference sequence). The CDR3 is 14 amino acids. With V trimmed by 4 bases and J by 8 bases, 9 bases remained unmatched. The CDR3 here is CASSLRQGGDEQFF. The CDR3 region has the DNA TGTGCCAGCAGCCTCAGACAGGGTGGCGATGAGCAGTTCTTC.

This chain uses TRBV28 with TRBJ2-7; 8 nucleotides agree with TRBD1. The CDR3 is 17 residues long. The J segment lost 2 bases and the V segment lost 2 bases, leaving 11 bases of the junction unmatched. CDR1 is MDHEN, CDR2 SYDVKM, per germline. CDR3 in amino acids: CASSLMGQANPTYEQYF. CDR3 nucleotides: TGTGCCAGCAGTTTAATGGGACAGGCAAATCCTACCTACGAGCAGTACTTC.

The rearrangement links TRBV7-9 to TRBJ1-4; no clear D gene. Germline CDR1 is SEHNR and CDR2 is FQNEAQ (reference sequence). The CDR3 contains 14 residues. Trimming took off 3 bases at V and 4 bases at J, with 9 bases between the two ends. The CDR3 spells CASSLGWDNEKLFF. As DNA, the CDR3 is TGTGCCAGCAGCTTGGGGTGGGATAATGAAAAACTGTTTTTT.

The V call is TRBV19, the J call TRBJ1-5; 7 bases are a match to TRBD1. Losses at the gene ends were 5 bases for V and 0 bases for J; bases not matched to a gene: 10. CDR3 length equals 17 residues. Germline V gene lookup returns CDR1 LNHDA and CDR2 SQIVND (reference sequence). The DNA for the CDR3 is TGTGCCAGTAGTGCTTACGGGACAGTTAATAGCAATCAGCCCCAGCATTTT. Translated: CASSAYGTVNSNQPQHF. Filled out from reference TRBV19 and TRBJ1-5, the complete variable domain reads DGGITQSPKYLFRKEGQNVTLSCEQNLNHDAMYWYRQDPGQGLRLIYYSQIVNDFQKGDIAEGYSVSREKKESFPLTVTSAQKNPTAFYLCASSAYGTVNSNQPQHFGDGTRLSIL.

This chain links TRBV7-9 with TRBJ1-1; the match to TRBD1 covers 7 bases. The J segment lost 4 bases and the V segment lost 4 bases, leaving 12 bases of the junction unmatched. Germline V gives CDR1 SEHNR, CDR2 FQNEAQ (reference sequence). This CDR3 has 16 amino acids. The CDR3 is CASSSIRDRKSTEAFF. The CDR3 nucleotides are TGTGCCAGCAGCTCGATCCGGGACAGAAAGAGCACTGAAGCTTTCTTT.

The CDR3 sequence is CASSLTSGGVSYNEQFF. The CDR3 bases are TGTGCCAGCAGCCTAACTAGCGGGGGGGTCTCCTACAATGAGCAGTTCTTC. V and J are TRBV7-2 and TRBJ2-1; 13 bases line up with TRBD2. V shed 5 bases, J shed 0 bases, and the junction held 4 bases outside the gene matches. Per germline, CDR1 SGHTA and CDR2 FQGNSA. The CDR3 has 17 residues.

Points on this clone: Other DNA sequences in the sample encode the same CDR3. This chain connects TRBV19 to TRBJ1-6; D not certain. The V end lost 1 base, the J end lost 0 bases, and 7 bases lay between the germline ends. CDR1 is LNHDA and CDR2 is SQIVND in the germline V gene (reference sequence). CDR3 size: 16 residues. This chain's CDR3 is CASSIGASSYNSPLHF. In DNA form, the CDR3 reads TGTGCCAGTAGTATAGGTGCCAGCTCCTATAATTCACCCCTCCACTTT.

V gene TRBV7-3 combines with J gene TRBJ2-7; D is possibly TRBD1 (5 bases). This CDR3 spans 11 amino acids. Trimming shortened V by 7 bases and J by 4 bases, and 8 bases separated the two germline ends. Germline V gene lookup returns CDR1 SGHTA and CDR2 FQGTGA. This CDR3 is CASTHRYEQYF. CDR3 nucleotides: TGTGCCAGCACACACAGGTACGAGCAGTACTTC. Full variable domain (missing parts from reference TRBV7-3 and TRBJ2-7): GAGVSQTPSNKVTEKGKYVELRCDPISGHTALYWYRQSLGQGPEFLIYFQGTGAADDSGLPNDRFFAVRPEGSVSTLKIQRTERGDSAVYLCASTHRYEQYFGPGTRLTVT.